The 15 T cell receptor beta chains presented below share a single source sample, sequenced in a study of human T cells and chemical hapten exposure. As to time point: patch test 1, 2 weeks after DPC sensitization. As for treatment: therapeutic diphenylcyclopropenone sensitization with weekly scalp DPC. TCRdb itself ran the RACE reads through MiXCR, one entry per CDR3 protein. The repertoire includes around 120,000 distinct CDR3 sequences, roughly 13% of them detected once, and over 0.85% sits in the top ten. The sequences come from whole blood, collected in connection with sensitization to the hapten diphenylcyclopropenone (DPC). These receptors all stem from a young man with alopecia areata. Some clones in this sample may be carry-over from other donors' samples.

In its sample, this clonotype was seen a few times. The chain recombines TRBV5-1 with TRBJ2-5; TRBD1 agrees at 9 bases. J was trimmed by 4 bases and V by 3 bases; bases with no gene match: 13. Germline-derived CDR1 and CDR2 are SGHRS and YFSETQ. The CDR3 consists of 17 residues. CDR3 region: CASSSGLQGAPGETQYF. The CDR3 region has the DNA TGCGCCAGCAGCTCCGGCCTACAGGGGGCGCCCGGAGAGACCCAGTACTTC. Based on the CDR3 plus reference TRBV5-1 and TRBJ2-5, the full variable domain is KAGVTQTPRYLIKTRGQQVTLSCSPISGHRSVSWYQQTPGQGLQFLFEYFSETQRNKGNFPGRFSGRQFSNSRSEMNVSTLELGDSALYLCASSSGLQGAPGETQYFGPGTRLLVL.

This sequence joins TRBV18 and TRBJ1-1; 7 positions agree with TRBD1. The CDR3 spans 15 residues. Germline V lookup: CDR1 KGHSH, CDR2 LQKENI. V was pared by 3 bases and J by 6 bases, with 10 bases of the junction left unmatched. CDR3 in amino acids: CASSPEGAERPEAFF. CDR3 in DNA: TGTGCCAGCTCACCGGAGGGGGCGGAAAGGCCTGAAGCTTTCTTT. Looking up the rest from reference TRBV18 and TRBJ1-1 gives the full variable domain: NAGVMQNPRHLVRRRGQEARLRCSPMKGHSHVYWYRQLPEEGLKFMVYLQKENIIDESGMPKERFSAEFPKEGPSILRIQQVVRGDSAAYFCASSPEGAERPEAFFGQGTRLTVV.

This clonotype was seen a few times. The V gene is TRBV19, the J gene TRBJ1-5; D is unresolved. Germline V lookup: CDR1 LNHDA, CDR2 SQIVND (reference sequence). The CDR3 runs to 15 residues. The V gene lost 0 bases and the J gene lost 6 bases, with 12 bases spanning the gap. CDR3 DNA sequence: TGTGCCAGTAGTATAGATCCCGGGGATGGTCAGCCCCAGCATTTT. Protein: CASSIDPGDGQPQHF. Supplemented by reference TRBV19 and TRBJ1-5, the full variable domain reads DGGITQSPKYLFRKEGQNVTLSCEQNLNHDAMYWYRQDPGQGLRLIYYSQIVNDFQKGDIAEGYSVSREKKESFPLTVTSAQKNPTAFYLCASSIDPGDGQPQHFGDGTRLSIL.

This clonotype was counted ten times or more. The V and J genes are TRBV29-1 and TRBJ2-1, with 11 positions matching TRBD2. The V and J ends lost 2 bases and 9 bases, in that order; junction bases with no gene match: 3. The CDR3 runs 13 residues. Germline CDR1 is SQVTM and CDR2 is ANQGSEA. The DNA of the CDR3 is TGCAGCGTTGAAACTAGCGGGGGCGGTGAGCAGTTCTTC. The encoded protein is CSVETSGGGEQFF.

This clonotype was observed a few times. The CDR3 DNA sequence: TGTGCCAGCTCACCACATCAGGGGGCTAATCAGCCCCAGCATTTT. This sequence encodes CASSPHQGANQPQHF. The V and J genes are TRBV18 and TRBJ1-5; TRBD1 agrees at 8 bases. This CDR3 region has 15 residues. Germline V gene lookup returns CDR1 KGHSH and CDR2 LQKENI. The trim removed 1 base at V and 4 bases at J, leaving 3 bases unmatched.

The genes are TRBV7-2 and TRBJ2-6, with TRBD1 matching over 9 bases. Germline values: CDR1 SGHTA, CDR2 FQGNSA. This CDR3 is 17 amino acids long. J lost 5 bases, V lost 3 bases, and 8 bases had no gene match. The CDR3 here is CASSFPRDREWANVLTF. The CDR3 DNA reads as TGTGCCAGCAGCTTCCCCCGGGACAGGGAATGGGCCAACGTCCTGACTTTC.

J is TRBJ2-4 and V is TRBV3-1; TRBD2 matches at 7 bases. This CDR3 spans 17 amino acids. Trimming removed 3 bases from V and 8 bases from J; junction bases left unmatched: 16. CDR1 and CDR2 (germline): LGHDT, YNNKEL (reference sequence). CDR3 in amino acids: CASSQSGGSGYVDIQYF. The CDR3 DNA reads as TGTGCCAGCAGCCAGTCCGGTGGTAGCGGGTATGTGGACATTCAGTACTTC.

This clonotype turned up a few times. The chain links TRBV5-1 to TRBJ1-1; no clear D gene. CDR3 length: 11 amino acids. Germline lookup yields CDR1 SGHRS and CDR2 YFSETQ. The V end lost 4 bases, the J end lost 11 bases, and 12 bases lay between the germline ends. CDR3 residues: CASSAESRAFF. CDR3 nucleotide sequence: TGCGCCAGCAGCGCTGAAAGTCGGGCTTTCTTT.

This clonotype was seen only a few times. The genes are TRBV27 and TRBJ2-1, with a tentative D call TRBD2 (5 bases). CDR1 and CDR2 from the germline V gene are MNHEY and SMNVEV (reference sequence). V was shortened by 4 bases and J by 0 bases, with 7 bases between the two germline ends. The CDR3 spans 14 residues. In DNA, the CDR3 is TGTGCCAGCAGTTCGGGGAGCTCCTACAATGAGCAGTTCTTC. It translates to CASSSGSSYNEQFF.

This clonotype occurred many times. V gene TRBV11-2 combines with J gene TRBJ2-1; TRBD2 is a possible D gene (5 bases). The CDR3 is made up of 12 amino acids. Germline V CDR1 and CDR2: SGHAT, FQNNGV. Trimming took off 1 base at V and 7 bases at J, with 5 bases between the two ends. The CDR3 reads CASSLGENEQFF. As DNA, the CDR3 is TGTGCCAGCAGCTTAGGGGAGAATGAGCAGTTCTTC.

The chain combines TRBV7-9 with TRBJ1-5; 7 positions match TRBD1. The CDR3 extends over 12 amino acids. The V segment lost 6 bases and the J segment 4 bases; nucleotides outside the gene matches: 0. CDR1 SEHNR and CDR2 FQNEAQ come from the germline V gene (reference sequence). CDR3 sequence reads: CASRTGNQPQHF. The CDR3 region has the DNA TGTGCCAGCAGGACAGGGAATCAGCCCCAGCATTTT. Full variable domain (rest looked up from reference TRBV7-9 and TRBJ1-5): DTGVSQNPRHKITKRGQNVTFRCDPISEHNRLYWYRQTLGQGPEFLTYFQNEAQLEKSRLLSDRFSAERPKGSFSTLEIQRTEQGDSAMYLCASRTGNQPQHFGDGTRLSIL.

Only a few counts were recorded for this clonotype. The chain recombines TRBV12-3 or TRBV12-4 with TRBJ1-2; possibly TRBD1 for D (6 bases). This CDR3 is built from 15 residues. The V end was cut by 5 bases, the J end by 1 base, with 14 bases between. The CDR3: CASSAHRDNNYGYTF. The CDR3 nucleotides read TGTGCCAGCAGTGCACACCGGGACAATAACTATGGCTACACCTTC.

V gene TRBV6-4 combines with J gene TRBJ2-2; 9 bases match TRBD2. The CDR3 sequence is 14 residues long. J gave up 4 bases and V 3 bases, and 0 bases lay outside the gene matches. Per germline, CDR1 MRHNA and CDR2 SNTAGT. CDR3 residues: CASSERGGTGELFF. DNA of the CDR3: TGTGCCAGCAGTGAGCGGGGGGGCACCGGGGAGCTGTTTTTT.

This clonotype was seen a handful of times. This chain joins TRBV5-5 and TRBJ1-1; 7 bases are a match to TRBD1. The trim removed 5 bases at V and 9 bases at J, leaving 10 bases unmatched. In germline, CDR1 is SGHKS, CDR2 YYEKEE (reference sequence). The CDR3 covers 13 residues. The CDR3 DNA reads TGTGCCAGCAGTTGGGACAGTTTCCAGAAAGCTTTCTTT. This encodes CASSWDSFQKAFF.

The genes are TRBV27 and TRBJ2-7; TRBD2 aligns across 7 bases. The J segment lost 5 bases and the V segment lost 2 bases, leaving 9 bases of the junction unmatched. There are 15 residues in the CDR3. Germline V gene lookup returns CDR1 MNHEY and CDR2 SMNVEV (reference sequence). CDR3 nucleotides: TGTGCCAGCAGTTTAAACCGGGGAGGGGTTGACGAGCAGTACTTC. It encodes CASSLNRGGVDEQYF.